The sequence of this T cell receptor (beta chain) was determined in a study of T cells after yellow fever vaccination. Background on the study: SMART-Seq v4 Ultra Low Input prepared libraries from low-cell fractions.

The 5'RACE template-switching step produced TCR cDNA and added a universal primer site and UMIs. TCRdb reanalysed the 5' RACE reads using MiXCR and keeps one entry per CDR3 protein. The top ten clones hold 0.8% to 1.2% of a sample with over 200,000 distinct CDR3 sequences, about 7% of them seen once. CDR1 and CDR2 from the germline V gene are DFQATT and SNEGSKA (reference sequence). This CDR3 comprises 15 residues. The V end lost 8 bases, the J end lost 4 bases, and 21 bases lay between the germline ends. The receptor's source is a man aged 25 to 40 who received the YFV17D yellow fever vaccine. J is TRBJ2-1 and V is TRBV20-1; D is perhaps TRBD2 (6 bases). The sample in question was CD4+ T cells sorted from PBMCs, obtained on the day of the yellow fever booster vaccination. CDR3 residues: CSITPWGRIYNEQFF. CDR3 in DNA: TGCAGTATAACCCCATGGGGGAGGATTTACAATGAGCAGTTCTTC.